Described below is a single T cell receptor (beta chain) sequence and its context. Its antigen is still unknown. This was the immunoSEQ v3.0 assay at survey level. Using immunoSEQ multiplex PCR, the repertoire was profiled, and TCRdb retains in-frame clones only, with some absent. The sample holds 13,000 or so clones, about 78% seen once. Germline CDR1 reads LNHNV; CDR2 reads YYDKDF (reference sequence). The CDR3 spans 15 residues. Deletions cut 4 bases from V and 8 bases from J, with 21 bases between. The data were obtained in a study of long-term antiretroviral therapy in people with HIV. Study-level results: Repertoires in HIV (unlike those of controls) had narrower CDR3 length ranges.

The chain joins TRBV15 to TRBJ2-7, with D perhaps matching TRBD2 (5 bases). The clonotype comes from a woman aged 18-30 years with HIV. Material: unsorted PBMCs, obtained 1.3 years after starting antiretroviral therapy. The CDR3 DNA reads as TGTGCCACCAGCATAGACCCTTACGGGGAGAAGCAGCAGTACTTC. Residues: CATSIDPYGEKQQYF.